This T cell receptor beta chain was identified in a study of T cells in Graves' hyperthyroidism and ophthalmopathy. Whole-study findings and limits: From stable hyperthyroidism, ophthalmopathy was separated by a 13 V-J model. In the blood, most expanded thyroid clonotypes above 0.001 appeared as well.

Germline V CDR1 and CDR2: SEHNR, FQNEAQ (reference sequence). The CDR3 runs to 17 residues. J was trimmed by 0 bases and V by 3 bases; bases with no gene match: 2. Ophthalmopathy patients showed a Clinical Activity Score of at least 3, NOSPECS grade of at least 4 and duration under 3 months. From more than 8 ml of fresh peripheral blood, PBMCs were isolated. TCR beta CDR3 sequences were amplified from RNA transcripts. When the TCR CDR3 underwent first-round RT-PCR, the HTBI primer set was used. TCRdb processed the multiplex PCR reads anew with MiXCR; each CDR3 protein has one entry. In the table there are roughly 400,000 distinct CDR3 sequences, about 14% of which are singletons. In its sample, this clonotype was seen a few times. What it binds is not known.

This TCR was recovered from a man in his forties or fifties with Graves' ophthalmopathy. Sequencing used blood. The chain recombines TRBV7-9 with TRBJ2-7; TRBD2 agrees at 16 bases. CDR3 protein: CASSLGLAGGSSYEQYF. The DNA for the CDR3 is TGTGCCAGCAGCTTGGGACTAGCGGGAGGGAGCTCCTACGAGCAGTACTTC.